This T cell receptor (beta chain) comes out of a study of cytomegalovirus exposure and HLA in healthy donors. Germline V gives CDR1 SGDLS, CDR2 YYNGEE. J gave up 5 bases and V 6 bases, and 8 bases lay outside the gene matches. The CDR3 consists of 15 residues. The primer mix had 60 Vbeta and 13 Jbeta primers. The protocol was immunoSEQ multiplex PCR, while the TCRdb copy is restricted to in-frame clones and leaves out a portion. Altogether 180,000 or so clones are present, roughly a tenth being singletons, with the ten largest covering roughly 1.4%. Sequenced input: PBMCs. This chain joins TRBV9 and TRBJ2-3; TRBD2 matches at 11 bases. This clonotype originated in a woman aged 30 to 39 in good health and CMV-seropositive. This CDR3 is CASNTLAGGGDTQYF. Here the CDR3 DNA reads TGTGCCAGCAATACGCTAGCGGGAGGCGGAGATACGCAGTATTTT.